These 19 T cell receptor beta chains were all obtained from the same sample, sequenced in a study of blood T cell repertoires in COVID-19. This table comes from immunoSEQ multiplex PCR, and its TCRdb copy is limited to in-frame clones, with some not included. The sample has about 200,000 clones; roughly four fifths are singletons. The sample was peripheral blood. All receptors come from a woman in her forties with acute or convalescent COVID-19.

CDR3 coding DNA: TGTGCCAGCAGCTTAACCAGTAACTATGGCTACACCTTC. This sequence encodes CASSLTSNYGYTF. The chain is built from TRBV7-6 and TRBJ1-2; unclear D gene. Trimming removed 2 bases from V and 1 base from J, with 5 bases in between. Germline values: CDR1 SGHVS, CDR2 FNYEAQ. This CDR3 region has 13 residues. The variable domain in full, completed from reference TRBV7-6 and TRBJ1-2, reads GAGVSQSPRYKVTKRGQDVALRCDPISGHVSLYWYRQALGQGPEFLTYFNYEAQQDKSGLPNDRFSAERPEGSISTLTIQRTEQRDSAMYRCASSLTSNYGYTFGSGTRLTVV.

This chain uses TRBV19 with TRBJ2-7; 10 bases agree with TRBD1. Germline CDR1 LNHDA, CDR2 SQIVND (reference sequence). The J segment lost 0 bases and the V segment lost 8 bases, leaving 7 bases of the junction unmatched. The CDR3 contains 15 residues. CDR3 sequence: CASALDRGSSYEQYF. In DNA, the CDR3 is TGTGCCAGTGCCCTGGACAGGGGGAGCTCCTACGAGCAGTACTTC. Complete variable domain (other parts from reference TRBV19 and TRBJ2-7): DGGITQSPKYLFRKEGQNVTLSCEQNLNHDAMYWYRQDPGQGLRLIYYSQIVNDFQKGDIAEGYSVSREKKESFPLTVTSAQKNPTAFYLCASALDRGSSYEQYFGPGTRLTVT.

This clone has more than one count but fewer than ten. In the same sample, other DNA sequences code for this CDR3. The rearrangement links TRBV4-3 to TRBJ2-2; perhaps TRBD2 as D (5 bases). There are 14 residues in the CDR3. V lost 1 base and J lost 7, with 10 bases in between. The germline CDR1 and CDR2 sequences are LGHNA and YSLEER. The CDR3 DNA sequence: TGCGCCAGCAGCCAAGGTCCACGGGGCGGGGAGCTGTTTTTT. The encoded protein is CASSQGPRGGELFF.

This sequence joins TRBV24-1 and TRBJ2-5; 13 bases map to TRBD2. This CDR3 contains 16 residues. Germline values: CDR1 KGHDR, CDR2 SFDVKD. The junction had 4 bases not matched to a gene; V was cut back by 4 bases and J by 3 bases. Here the CDR3 DNA reads TGTGCCACCAGTGACCCCGGGACTAGCGGGAAAGAGACCCAGTACTTC. The encoded protein is CATSDPGTSGKETQYF.

This chain uses TRBV19 with TRBJ2-1, with TRBD2 identical over 13 bases. Looked up from germline, CDR1 is LNHDA and CDR2 is SQIVND (reference sequence). V shed 7 bases, J shed 4 bases, and the junction held 10 bases outside the gene matches. There are 17 residues in the CDR3. CDR3 coding DNA: TGTGCCAGTACCACGGGACTAGCGGGAACCGGATACAATGAGCAGTTCTTC. Amino acids: CASTTGLAGTGYNEQFF. The full variable domain, in which reference TRBV19 and TRBJ2-1 provide the parts outside the CDR3, is DGGITQSPKYLFRKEGQNVTLSCEQNLNHDAMYWYRQDPGQGLRLIYYSQIVNDFQKGDIAEGYSVSREKKESFPLTVTSAQKNPTAFYLCASTTGLAGTGYNEQFFGPGTRLTVL.

The chain joins TRBV6-6 to TRBJ1-2; D not certain. The germline V gene encodes CDR1 MNHNY and CDR2 SVGAGI (reference sequence). CDR3 length equals 16 residues. With 0 bases removed from V and 0 bases from J, the gap between germline ends came to 11 bases. The CDR3 nucleotides read TGTGCCAGCAGTTACTCGCCCGCACCAGCTAACTATGGCTACACCTTC. Residues: CASSYSPAPANYGYTF.

This chain uses TRBV2 with TRBJ2-7; D is possibly TRBD1 (6 bases). V was pared by 6 bases and J by 2 bases, with 14 bases between. Germline values: CDR1 SNHLY, CDR2 FYNNEI. The CDR3 spans 14 residues. The CDR3 coding sequence is TGTGCCAGCAGGACACTACAGGGCCCCTACGAGCAGTACTTC. This codes for CASRTLQGPYEQYF.

This clone appeared once. The chain links TRBV6-6 to TRBJ1-5, with TRBD1 identical over 7 bases. Per germline, CDR1 MNHNY and CDR2 SVGAGI (reference sequence). With 0 bases clipped from V and 5 bases from J, the junction kept 1 base outside the gene matches. This CDR3 contains 14 residues. The CDR3 region is CASSYSTGHQPQHF. The DNA of the CDR3 is TGTGCCAGCAGTTACTCGACAGGGCATCAGCCCCAGCATTTT.

This chain joins TRBV5-1 and TRBJ1-1, with 9 bases matching TRBD1. The ends lost 1 base at V and 3 bases at J; junction bases unmatched: 10. Germline V gene lookup returns CDR1 SGHRS and CDR2 YFSETQ. This CDR3 has 17 residues. Written as DNA, the CDR3 is TGCGCCAGCAGCTTGTCCCTTGGACAGGGGATGGACACTGAAGCTTTCTTT. The encoded protein is CASSLSLGQGMDTEAFF.

The CDR3, as DNA: TGTGCCAGCTCGCCGAATAAAGGAGGGGCGGAAAAACTGTTTTTT. Protein: CASSPNKGGAEKLFF. The chain couples TRBV18 to TRBJ1-4, with D perhaps matching TRBD1 (5 bases). CDR3 length equals 15 residues. V was pared by 6 bases and J by 8 bases, with 19 bases between. The germline V gene has CDR1 KGHSH and CDR2 LQKENI.

V gene TRBV30 combines with J gene TRBJ1-6; TRBD1 might be the D (6 bases). This CDR3 region has 17 residues. The V gene lost 1 base and the J gene lost 9 bases, with 22 bases spanning the gap. Germline lookup yields CDR1 GTSNPN and CDR2 SVGIG (reference sequence). The CDR3 spells CAWSALAGTPRGSPLHF. DNA for the CDR3: TGTGCCTGGAGTGCCTTGGCCGGGACACCAAGGGGTTCACCCCTCCACTTT.

The chain couples TRBV27 to TRBJ2-7; D gene unclear. CDR3 length: 14 residues. Germline CDR1 is MNHEY and CDR2 is SMNVEV (reference sequence). Trimming pared 2 bases from V and 4 bases from J, leaving 12 bases between. In DNA, the CDR3 is TGTGCCAGCAGTTTAGGCCAAAGATTGTACGAGCAGTACTTC. Translation: CASSLGQRLYEQYF.

The genes are TRBV4-2 and TRBJ2-1, with D perhaps matching TRBD2 (7 bases). The ends were cut back, 1 base at V and 8 bases at J, with 18 bases in the middle. There are 16 residues in the CDR3. Germline CDR1 is LGHNA and CDR2 is YNFKEQ. CDR3 DNA sequence: TGTGCCAGCAGCCAAGTTGCGGGGGCACCCTCGCATGAGCAGTTCTTC. Translating it yields CASSQVAGAPSHEQFF.

The chain combines TRBV27 with TRBJ2-1, with D possibly matching TRBD1 (5 bases). V lost 5 bases and J 10 bases, leaving 9 bases between the germline ends. Germline CDR1 reads MNHEY; CDR2 reads SMNVEV (reference sequence). CDR3 length equals 11 residues. DNA for the CDR3: TGTGCCAGCAGTCGGGCAGGGGAGCAGTTCTTC. Its translation is CASSRAGEQFF.

The rearrangement joins TRBV5-1 to TRBJ2-1; 7 bases are a match to TRBD2. Germline-derived CDR1 and CDR2 are SGHRS and YFSETQ. The junction had 4 bases not matched to a gene; V was cut back by 4 bases and J by 0 bases. The CDR3 extends over 15 amino acids. Here the CDR3 reads CASSDRGDSYNEQFF. The CDR3 region has the DNA TGCGCCAGCAGCGATCGGGGGGACTCCTACAATGAGCAGTTCTTC.

This clone was observed once. This chain connects TRBV5-1 to TRBJ2-1, with 15 nucleotides matching TRBD2. The trim removed 4 bases at V and 9 bases at J, leaving 8 bases unmatched. Germline V gene lookup returns CDR1 SGHRS and CDR2 YFSETQ. This CDR3 comprises 16 residues. CDR3 sequence (DNA): TGCGCCAGCAGCACTGGGACTAGCGGGGGGCCCGGTGAGCAGTTCTTC. Residues: CASSTGTSGGPGEQFF.

The chain combines TRBV6-5 with TRBJ2-1; D is unresolved. V lost 7 bases and J lost 2, with 15 bases in between. In germline, CDR1 is MNHEY, CDR2 SVGAGI. The CDR3 extends over 15 amino acids. For the CDR3, the DNA is TGTGCCAGCAACTTACTCCCCAACGCCTACAATGAGCAGTTCTTC. Translating it yields CASNLLPNAYNEQFF.

The J gene is TRBJ2-2, the V gene TRBV2, with TRBD2 identical over 8 bases. V shed 4 bases and J 4 bases; nucleotides not matched to a gene: 2. Germline assignment: CDR1 SNHLY and CDR2 FYNNEI. This CDR3 region has 14 residues. The CDR3 protein is CASSGAGATGELFF. DNA for the CDR3: TGTGCCAGCAGTGGAGCGGGGGCCACCGGGGAGCTGTTTTTT.

This clone was counted a single time. The genes are TRBV5-1 and TRBJ2-7; 7 nucleotides match TRBD1. Germline loops: CDR1 SGHRS, CDR2 YFSETQ. The J segment lost 3 bases and the V segment lost 4 bases, leaving 7 bases of the junction unmatched. The CDR3 extends over 14 amino acids. The CDR3 is CASSLGDRGYEQYF. CDR3 sequence (DNA): TGCGCCAGCAGCCTAGGGGACAGAGGCTACGAGCAGTACTTC.